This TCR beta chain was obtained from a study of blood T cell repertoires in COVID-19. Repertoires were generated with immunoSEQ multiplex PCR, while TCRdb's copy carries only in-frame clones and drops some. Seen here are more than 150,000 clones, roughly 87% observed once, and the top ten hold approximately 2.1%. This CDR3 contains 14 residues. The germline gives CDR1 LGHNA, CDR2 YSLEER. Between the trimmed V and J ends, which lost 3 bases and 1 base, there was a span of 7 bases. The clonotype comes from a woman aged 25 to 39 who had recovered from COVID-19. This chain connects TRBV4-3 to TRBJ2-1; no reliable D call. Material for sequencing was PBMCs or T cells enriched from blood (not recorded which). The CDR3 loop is CASSQTASYNEQFF. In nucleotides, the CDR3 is TGCGCCAGCAGCCAGACTGCTTCCTACAATGAGCAGTTCTTC.